Listed here are 15 T cell receptor beta chains from one sample, sequenced in a study of T cell responses to AZD1222 COVID-19 vaccine. Only in-frame clones appear in the TCRdb table, and some are missing; sequencing was by immunoSEQ multiplex PCR. Among some 130,000 clones listed, 75% to 90% were seen once. The sample here was peripheral blood, taken on day 0 of AZD1222 vaccination. The receptors come from an adult in good health.

In its sample, this clone was seen once. The chain uses TRBV5-4 and TRBJ2-5, with D perhaps matching TRBD2 (7 bases). CDR3 size: 16 residues. The ends were cut back, 4 bases at V and 4 bases at J, with 20 bases in the middle. Germline CDR1 and CDR2: SGHNT and YYREEE (reference sequence). CDR3 in DNA: TGTGCCAGCAGCAAAGGTGGGGGGGCAGTCGGAGAGACCCAGTACTTC. Translated: CASSKGGGAVGETQYF.

The chain recombines TRBV5-6 with TRBJ2-1; 7 bases fit TRBD1. J lost 6 bases, V lost 0 bases, and 6 bases had no gene match. Per germline, CDR1 SGHDT and CDR2 YYEEEE. This CDR3 is 15 amino acids long. The CDR3 is CASSLAGAGGNEQFF. CDR3 nucleotides: TGTGCCAGCAGCTTGGCGGGTGCAGGGGGCAATGAGCAGTTCTTC.

The CDR3 nucleotides read TGTGCCAGCAGTTACGCAGGGGCGGAAAACTATGGCTACACCTTC. Translated: CASSYAGAENYGYTF. This rearrangement joins TRBV6-5 to TRBJ1-2, with D possibly matching TRBD1 (6 bases). This CDR3 has 15 amino acids. Germline CDR1 and CDR2: MNHEY and SVGAGI. Trimming removed 2 bases at V and 2 bases at J, with 12 bases between.

The rearrangement links TRBV12-3 or TRBV12-4 to TRBJ1-5, with D possibly being TRBD1 (6 bases). The CDR3 covers 13 residues. V lost 4 bases and J lost 4, with 8 bases in between. In DNA, the CDR3 is TGTGCCAGCAGTTCTCAGGGGAATCAGCCCCAGCATTTT. It specifies CASSSQGNQPQHF.

The chain couples TRBV3-1 (or the pseudogene TRBV3-2) to TRBJ1-5; D is unclear. V was clipped by 0 bases and J by 2 bases, with 8 bases between them. The CDR3 runs to 15 residues. Germline V CDR1 and CDR2: LGHDT, YNNKEL (reference sequence). CDR3 residues: CASSQDTRRNQPQHF. As DNA, the CDR3 is TGTGCCAGCAGCCAAGATACGAGGCGCAATCAGCCCCAGCATTTT.

In the case of this clone: Other DNA variants within this sample encode the same CDR3. The chain has TRBV3-1 (or the pseudogene TRBV3-2) and TRBJ1-3, with D unresolved. The CDR3 contains 12 residues. CDR1 is LGHDT, CDR2 YNNKEL, per germline (reference sequence). The V gene lost 4 bases and the J gene lost 3 bases, with 4 bases spanning the gap. CDR3 sequence reads: CASSPGGNTIYF. For the CDR3, the DNA is TGTGCCAGCAGCCCGGGTGGAAACACCATATATTTT.

The chain recombines TRBV16 with TRBJ1-6, with D perhaps TRBD1 (6 bases). The CDR3 has 13 amino acids. Per the germline V gene, CDR1 is KGHSY and CDR2 is FQNENV. Trimming shortened V by 4 bases and J by 9 bases, and 10 bases separated the two germline ends. CDR3: CASSLSTGSPLHF. The CDR3, as DNA: TGTGCCAGCAGCCTATCGACAGGTTCACCCCTCCACTTT.

The rearrangement links TRBV5-6 to TRBJ1-2, with a weak D call TRBD1 (5 bases). Trimming removed 1 base from V and 7 bases from J, with 11 bases in between. Per germline, CDR1 SGHDT and CDR2 YYEEEE. The CDR3 extends over 13 amino acids. CDR3 nucleotides: TGTGCCAGCAGCTTGTTGGGGCCGGCTGGCTACACCTTC. It is translated as CASSLLGPAGYTF.

The chain carries TRBV19 and TRBJ1-6; perhaps TRBD1 as D (5 bases). Germline lookup yields CDR1 LNHDA and CDR2 SQIVND (reference sequence). This CDR3 has 15 amino acids. V lost 2 bases and J 7 bases, leaving 12 bases between the germline ends. The CDR3: CASSITGQGNSPLHF. CDR3 sequence (DNA): TGTGCCAGTAGTATAACGGGGCAGGGAAATTCACCCCTCCACTTT. The full variable domain, in which reference TRBV19 and TRBJ1-6 provide the parts outside the CDR3, is DGGITQSPKYLFRKEGQNVTLSCEQNLNHDAMYWYRQDPGQGLRLIYYSQIVNDFQKGDIAEGYSVSREKKESFPLTVTSAQKNPTAFYLCASSITGQGNSPLHFGNGTRLTVT.

This clone was counted a single time. The V gene is TRBV27, the J gene TRBJ2-7; D not certain. The CDR3 contains 13 residues. Germline CDR1 MNHEY, CDR2 SMNVEV (reference sequence). Between the trimmed V and J ends, which lost 2 bases and 3 bases, there was a span of 8 bases. CDR3 residues: CASSLTSSYEQYF. The CDR3 coding sequence is TGTGCCAGCAGTTTAACGTCGAGCTACGAGCAGTACTTC.

The chain joins TRBV7-2 to TRBJ2-7, with D perhaps matching TRBD2 (7 bases). Trimming took off 6 bases at V and 5 bases at J, with 20 bases between the two ends. From germline, CDR1 is SGHTA and CDR2 FQGNSA. The CDR3 contains 15 residues. The CDR3 DNA follows: TGTGCCAGCAGTCTGGGGGGGGCCCGATTCAACGAGCAGTACTTC. This sequence encodes CASSLGGARFNEQYF.

The chain recombines TRBV10-3 with TRBJ2-3; 13 positions agree with TRBD2. Trimming removed 6 bases from V and 2 bases from J; junction bases left unmatched: 8. The CDR3 loop spans 17 amino acids. The germline gives CDR1 ENHRY, CDR2 SYGVKD. The CDR3 DNA reads as TGTGCCATCAGCCTAACGGGACTAGCGGGGCCCACAGATACGCAGTATTTT. It yields the protein CAISLTGLAGPTDTQYF.

On this clone itself: Other DNA variants within this sample encode the same CDR3. The chain links TRBV9 to TRBJ1-2; D gene ambiguous. Germline V gene data show CDR1 as SGDLS and CDR2 as YYNGEE. The CDR3 covers 12 residues. The V and J ends lost 2 bases and 4 bases respectively, with 6 bases between them. CDR3 bases: TGTGCCAGCAGCGTGGACTTCTATGGCTACACCTTC. Amino acid sequence: CASSVDFYGYTF.

This clone was observed once. The V and J genes are TRBV3-1 (or the pseudogene TRBV3-2) and TRBJ1-2; the match to TRBD1 covers 9 bases. The germline gives CDR1 LGHDT, CDR2 YNNKEL (reference sequence). V shed 5 bases and J 6 bases; nucleotides not matched to a gene: 13. This CDR3 has 16 amino acids. CDR3 loop: CASSLIGQGPRDGYTF. The DNA for the CDR3 is TGTGCCAGCAGCTTGATTGGACAGGGGCCACGAGATGGCTACACCTTC.

This rearrangement joins TRBV27 to TRBJ1-2; D not certain. The ends were cut back, 8 bases at V and 1 base at J, with 17 bases in the middle. The CDR3 is 15 amino acids. Germline-derived CDR1 and CDR2 are MNHEY and SMNVEV (reference sequence). This CDR3 reads CASYASGVNNYGYTF. CDR3 DNA sequence: TGTGCCAGCTATGCTTCGGGCGTTAATAACTATGGCTACACCTTC.